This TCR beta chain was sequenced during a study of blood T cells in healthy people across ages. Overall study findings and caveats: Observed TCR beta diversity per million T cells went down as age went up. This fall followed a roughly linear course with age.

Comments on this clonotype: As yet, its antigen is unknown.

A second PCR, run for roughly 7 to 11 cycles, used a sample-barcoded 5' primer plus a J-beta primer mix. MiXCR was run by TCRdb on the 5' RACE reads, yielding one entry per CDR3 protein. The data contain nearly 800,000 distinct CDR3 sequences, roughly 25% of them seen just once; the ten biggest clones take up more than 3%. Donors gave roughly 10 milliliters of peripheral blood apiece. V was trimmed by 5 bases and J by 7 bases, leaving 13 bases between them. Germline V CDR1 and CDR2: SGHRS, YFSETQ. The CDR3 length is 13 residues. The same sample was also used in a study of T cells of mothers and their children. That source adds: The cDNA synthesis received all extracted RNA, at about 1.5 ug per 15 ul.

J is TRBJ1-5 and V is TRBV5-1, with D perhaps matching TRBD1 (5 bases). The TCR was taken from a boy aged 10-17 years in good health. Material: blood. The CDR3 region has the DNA TGCGCCAGCAGTGAGGGGCGAGGACAGCCCCAGCATTTT. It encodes CASSEGRGQPQHF.